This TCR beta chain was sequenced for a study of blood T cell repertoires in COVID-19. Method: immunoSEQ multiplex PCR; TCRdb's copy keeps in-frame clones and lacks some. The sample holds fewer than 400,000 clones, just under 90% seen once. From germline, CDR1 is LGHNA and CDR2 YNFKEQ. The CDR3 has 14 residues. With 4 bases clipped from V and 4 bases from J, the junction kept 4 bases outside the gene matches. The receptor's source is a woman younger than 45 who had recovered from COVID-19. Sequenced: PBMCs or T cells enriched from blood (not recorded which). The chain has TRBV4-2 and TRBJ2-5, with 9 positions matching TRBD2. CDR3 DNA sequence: TGTGCCAGCAGCCCGGCGGGAGGGGGAGAGACCCAGTACTTC. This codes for CASSPAGGGETQYF.